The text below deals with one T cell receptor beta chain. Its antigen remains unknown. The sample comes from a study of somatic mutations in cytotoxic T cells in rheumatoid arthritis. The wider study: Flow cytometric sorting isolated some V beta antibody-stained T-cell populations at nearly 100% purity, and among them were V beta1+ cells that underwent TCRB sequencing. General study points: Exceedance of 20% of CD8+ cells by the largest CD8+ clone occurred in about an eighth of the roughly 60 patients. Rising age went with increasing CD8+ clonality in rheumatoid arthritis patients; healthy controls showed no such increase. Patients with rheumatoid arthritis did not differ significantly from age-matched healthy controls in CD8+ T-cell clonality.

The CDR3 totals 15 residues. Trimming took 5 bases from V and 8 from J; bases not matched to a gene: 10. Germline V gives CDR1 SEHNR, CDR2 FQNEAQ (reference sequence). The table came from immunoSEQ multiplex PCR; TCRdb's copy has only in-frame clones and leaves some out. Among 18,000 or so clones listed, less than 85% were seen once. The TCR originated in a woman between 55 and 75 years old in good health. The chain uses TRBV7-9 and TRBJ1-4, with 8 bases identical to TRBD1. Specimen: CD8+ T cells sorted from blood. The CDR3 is CASSPQDRAGEKLFF. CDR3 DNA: TGTGCCAGCAGCCCCCAGGACAGGGCTGGGGAAAAACTGTTTTTT. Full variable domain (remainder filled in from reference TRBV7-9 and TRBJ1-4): DTGVSQNPRHKITKRGQNVTFRCDPISEHNRLYWYRQTLGQGPEFLTYFQNEAQLEKSRLLSDRFSAERPKGSFSTLEIQRTEQGDSAMYLCASSPQDRAGEKLFFGSGTQLSVL.